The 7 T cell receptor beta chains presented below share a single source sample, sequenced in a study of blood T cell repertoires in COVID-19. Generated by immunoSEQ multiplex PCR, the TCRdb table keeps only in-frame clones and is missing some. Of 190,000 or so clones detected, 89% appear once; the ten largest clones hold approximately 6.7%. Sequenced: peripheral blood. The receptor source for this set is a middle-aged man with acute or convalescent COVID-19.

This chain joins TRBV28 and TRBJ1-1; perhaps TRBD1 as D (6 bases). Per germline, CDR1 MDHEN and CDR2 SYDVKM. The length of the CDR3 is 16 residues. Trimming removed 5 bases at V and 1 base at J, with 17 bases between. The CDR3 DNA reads TGTGCCAGCAGTCCCTCCCTAAAGGGGGAGAACACTGAAGCTTTCTTT. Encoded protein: CASSPSLKGENTEAFF.

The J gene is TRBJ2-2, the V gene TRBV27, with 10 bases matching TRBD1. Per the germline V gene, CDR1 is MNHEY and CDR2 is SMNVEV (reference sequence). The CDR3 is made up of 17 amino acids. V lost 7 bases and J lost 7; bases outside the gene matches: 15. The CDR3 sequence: CASKPGTRTGGIGELFF. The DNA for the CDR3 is TGTGCCAGCAAACCCGGTACTAGGACAGGGGGTATCGGGGAGCTGTTTTTT.

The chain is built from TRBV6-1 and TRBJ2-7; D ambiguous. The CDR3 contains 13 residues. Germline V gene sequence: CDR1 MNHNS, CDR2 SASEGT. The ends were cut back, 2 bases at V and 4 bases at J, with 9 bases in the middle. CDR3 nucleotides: TGTGCCAGCAGTGAATCTGACTGGTACGAGCAGTACTTC. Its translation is CASSESDWYEQYF.

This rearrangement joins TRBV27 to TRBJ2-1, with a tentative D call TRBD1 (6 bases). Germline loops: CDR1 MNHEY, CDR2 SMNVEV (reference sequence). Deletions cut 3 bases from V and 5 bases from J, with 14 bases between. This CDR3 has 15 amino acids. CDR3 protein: CASSFGTNPNNEQFF. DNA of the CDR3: TGTGCCAGCAGTTTCGGGACAAATCCGAACAATGAGCAGTTCTTC.

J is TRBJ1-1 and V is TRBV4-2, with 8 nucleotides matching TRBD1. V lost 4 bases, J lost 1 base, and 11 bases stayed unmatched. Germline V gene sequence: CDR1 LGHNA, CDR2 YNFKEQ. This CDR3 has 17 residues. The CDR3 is CASSPRTGTGGNTEAFF. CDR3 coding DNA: TGTGCCAGCAGCCCTAGGACAGGGACCGGGGGGAACACTGAAGCTTTCTTT.

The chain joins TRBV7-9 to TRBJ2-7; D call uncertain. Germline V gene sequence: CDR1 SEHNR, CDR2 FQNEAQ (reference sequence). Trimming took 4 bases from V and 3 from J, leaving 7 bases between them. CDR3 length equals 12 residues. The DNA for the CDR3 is TGTGCCAGCAGCTGGCAAGACTACGAGCAGTACTTC. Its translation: CASSWQDYEQYF.

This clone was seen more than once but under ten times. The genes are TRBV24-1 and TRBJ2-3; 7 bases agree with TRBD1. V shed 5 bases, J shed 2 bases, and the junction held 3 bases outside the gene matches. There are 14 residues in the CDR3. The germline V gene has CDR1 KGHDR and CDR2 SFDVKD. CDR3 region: CATSVGQTTDTQYF. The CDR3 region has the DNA TGTGCCACCAGTGTGGGACAGACCACAGATACGCAGTATTTT.